Described below is a single T cell receptor beta chain sequence and its context. Its target is unknown. Produced via immunoSEQ multiplex PCR; TCRdb's table is partial and in-frame only. The repertoire holds over 75,000 clones, roughly nine tenths seen once, with roughly 31% in the top ten. This specimen comes from a study of T cell responses to AZD1222 COVID-19 vaccine. The wider study: Second doses that came at about 4 or about 12 weeks were put together. Whole-study findings and limits: A mostly white British donor set with more females was recruited, and clonal diversity was possibly underestimated. Epitopes outside B.1.351 and B.1.1.7 mutated regions reportedly drew nearly half of spike TCRs.

Germline assignment: CDR1 SGHRS and CDR2 YFSETQ. There are 12 residues in the CDR3. Trimming cost V 5 bases and J 2 bases, with 7 bases left between them. The specimen was peripheral blood, collected on day 0 of AZD1222 vaccination. The sequence derives from an adult in good health. The chain uses TRBV5-1 and TRBJ1-2, with no clear D. CDR3 nucleotide sequence: TGCGCCAGCAGGGTAGGAAACTATGGCTACACCTTC. This sequence encodes CASRVGNYGYTF. Full variable domain (outside the CDR3, taken from reference TRBV5-1 and TRBJ1-2): KAGVTQTPRYLIKTRGQQVTLSCSPISGHRSVSWYQQTPGQGLQFLFEYFSETQRNKGNFPGRFSGRQFSNSRSEMNVSTLELGDSALYLCASRVGNYGYTFGSGTRLTVV.